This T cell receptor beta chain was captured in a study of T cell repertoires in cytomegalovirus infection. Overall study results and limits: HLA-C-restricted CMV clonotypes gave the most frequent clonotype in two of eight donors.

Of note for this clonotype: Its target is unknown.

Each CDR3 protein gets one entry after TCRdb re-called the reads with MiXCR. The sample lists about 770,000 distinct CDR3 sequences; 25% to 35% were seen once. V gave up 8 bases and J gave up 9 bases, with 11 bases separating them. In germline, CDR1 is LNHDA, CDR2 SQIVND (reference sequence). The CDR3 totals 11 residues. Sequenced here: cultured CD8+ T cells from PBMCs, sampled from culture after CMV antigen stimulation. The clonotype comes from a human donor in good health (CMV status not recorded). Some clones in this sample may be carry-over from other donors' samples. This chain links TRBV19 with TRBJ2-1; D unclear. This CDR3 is CASAGPTEQFF. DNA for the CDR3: TGTGCCAGTGCCGGACCGACTGAGCAGTTCTTC.